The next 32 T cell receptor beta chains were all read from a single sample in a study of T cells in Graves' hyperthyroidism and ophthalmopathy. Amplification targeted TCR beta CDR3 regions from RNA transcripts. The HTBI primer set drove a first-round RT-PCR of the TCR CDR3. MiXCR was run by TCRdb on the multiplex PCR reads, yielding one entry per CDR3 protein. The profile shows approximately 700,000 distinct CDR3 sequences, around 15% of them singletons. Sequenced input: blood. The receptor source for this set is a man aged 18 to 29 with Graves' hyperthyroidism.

CDR3 loop: CASSRQGSHETQYF. CDR3 nucleotide sequence: TGTGCCAGTAGCCGACAGGGGAGCCACGAGACCCAGTACTTC. V is TRBV19 and J is TRBJ2-5, with 8 bases that match TRBD1. V trimming: 6 bases; J trimming: 5 bases; junction bases outside the gene matches: 8. The germline V gene has CDR1 LNHDA and CDR2 SQIVND (reference sequence). The CDR3 is made up of 14 amino acids.

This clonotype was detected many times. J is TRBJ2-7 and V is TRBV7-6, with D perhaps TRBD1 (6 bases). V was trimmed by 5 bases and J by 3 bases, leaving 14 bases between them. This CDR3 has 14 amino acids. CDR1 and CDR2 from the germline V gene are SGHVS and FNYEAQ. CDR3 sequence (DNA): TGTGCCAGCAGCGAGCTGGACAGAGGCTACGAGCAGTACTTC. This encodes CASSELDRGYEQYF.

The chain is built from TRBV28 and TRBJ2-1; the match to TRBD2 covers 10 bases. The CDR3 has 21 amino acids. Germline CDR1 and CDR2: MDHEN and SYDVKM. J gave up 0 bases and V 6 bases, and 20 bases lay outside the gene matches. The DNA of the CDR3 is TGTGCCAGCAGCTTCCCCGACCTCGGACTAGCGGAGTCCGGCTCCTACAATGAGCAGTTCTTC. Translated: CASSFPDLGLAESGSYNEQFF.

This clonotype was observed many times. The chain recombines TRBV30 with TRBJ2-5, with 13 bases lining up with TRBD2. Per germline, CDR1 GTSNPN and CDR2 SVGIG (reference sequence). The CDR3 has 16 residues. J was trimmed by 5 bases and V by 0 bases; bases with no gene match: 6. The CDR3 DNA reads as TGTGCCTGGAGTGTAGGACTAGCGGGAGCTCGGGAGACCCAGTACTTC. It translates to CAWSVGLAGARETQYF.

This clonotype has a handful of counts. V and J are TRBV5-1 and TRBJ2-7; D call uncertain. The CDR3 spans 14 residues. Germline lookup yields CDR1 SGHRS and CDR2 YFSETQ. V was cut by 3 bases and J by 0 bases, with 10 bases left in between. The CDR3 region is CASSWTRSSYEQYF. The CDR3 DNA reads TGCGCCAGCAGCTGGACGCGGAGCTCCTACGAGCAGTACTTC.

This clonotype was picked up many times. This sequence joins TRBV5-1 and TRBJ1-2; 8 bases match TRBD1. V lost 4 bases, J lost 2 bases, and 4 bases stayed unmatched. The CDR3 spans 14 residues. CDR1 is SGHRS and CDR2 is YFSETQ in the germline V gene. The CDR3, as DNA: TGCGCCAGCAGCATACAGGGGGGGAACTATGGCTACACCTTC. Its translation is CASSIQGGNYGYTF.

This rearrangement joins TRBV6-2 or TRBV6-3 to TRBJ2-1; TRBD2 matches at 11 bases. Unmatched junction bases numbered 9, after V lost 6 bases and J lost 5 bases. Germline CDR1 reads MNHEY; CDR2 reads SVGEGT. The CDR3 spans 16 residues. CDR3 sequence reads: CASRVSGLADHNEQFF. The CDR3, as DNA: TGTGCCAGCAGAGTCTCGGGACTAGCGGATCACAATGAGCAGTTCTTC.

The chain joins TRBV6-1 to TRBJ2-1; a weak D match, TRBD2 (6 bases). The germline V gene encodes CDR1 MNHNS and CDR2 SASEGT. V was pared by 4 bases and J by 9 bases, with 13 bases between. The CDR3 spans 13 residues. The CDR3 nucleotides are TGTGCCAGCAGTGGCGGAGGGCCCGGTGAGCAGTTCTTC. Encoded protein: CASSGGGPGEQFF.

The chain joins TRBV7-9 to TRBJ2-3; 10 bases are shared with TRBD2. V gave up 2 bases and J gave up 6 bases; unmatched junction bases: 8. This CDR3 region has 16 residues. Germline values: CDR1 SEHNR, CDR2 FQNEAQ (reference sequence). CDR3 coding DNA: TGTGCCAGCAGCTTAAGGACTAGCGGAGAGGAGGATACGCAGTATTTT. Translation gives CASSLRTSGEEDTQYF.

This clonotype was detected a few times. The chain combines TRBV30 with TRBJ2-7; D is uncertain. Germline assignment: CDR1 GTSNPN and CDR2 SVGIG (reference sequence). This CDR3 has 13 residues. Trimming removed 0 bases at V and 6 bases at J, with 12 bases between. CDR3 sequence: CAWSVRTSVEQYF. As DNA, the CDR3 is TGTGCCTGGAGTGTCAGGACGTCGGTCGAGCAGTACTTC.

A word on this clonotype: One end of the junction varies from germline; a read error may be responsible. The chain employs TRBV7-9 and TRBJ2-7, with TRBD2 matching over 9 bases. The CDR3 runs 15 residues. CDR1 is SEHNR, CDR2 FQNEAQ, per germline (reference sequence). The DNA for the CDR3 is TGTGCCAGCAGCTTCCTAGCGGGAAGCTCCCACGAGCAGTACTTC. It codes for CASSFLAGSSHEQYF.

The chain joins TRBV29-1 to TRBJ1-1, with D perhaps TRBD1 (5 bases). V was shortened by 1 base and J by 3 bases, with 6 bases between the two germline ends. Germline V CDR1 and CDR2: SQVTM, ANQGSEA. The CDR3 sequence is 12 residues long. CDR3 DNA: TGCAGCGTTGAAGTGGGGGACACTGAAGCTTTCTTT. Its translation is CSVEVGDTEAFF.

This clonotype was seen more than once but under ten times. The CDR3 nucleotides are TGTGCCAGCAGTTCTCAGGGGAGCGGGAGGATAAATGAGCAGTTCTTC. Its translation: CASSSQGSGRINEQFF. The chain joins TRBV28 to TRBJ2-1, with TRBD2 matching over 9 bases. From germline, CDR1 is MDHEN and CDR2 SYDVKM. The CDR3 contains 16 residues. The V and J ends lost 4 bases and 7 bases, in that order; junction bases with no gene match: 11. The variable domain in full, with the rest retrieved from reference TRBV28 and TRBJ2-1, is DVKVTQSSRYLVKRTGEKVFLECVQDMDHENMFWYRQDPGLGLRLIYFSYDVKMKEKGDIPEGYSVSREKKERFSLILESASTNQTSMYLCASSSQGSGRINEQFFGPGTRLTVL.

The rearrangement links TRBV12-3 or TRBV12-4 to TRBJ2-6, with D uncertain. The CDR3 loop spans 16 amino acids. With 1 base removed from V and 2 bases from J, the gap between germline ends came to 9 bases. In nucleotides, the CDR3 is TGTGCCAGCAGTTTAGAGGCAGCTGCTGGGGCCAACGTCCTGACTTTC. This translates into CASSLEAAAGANVLTF.

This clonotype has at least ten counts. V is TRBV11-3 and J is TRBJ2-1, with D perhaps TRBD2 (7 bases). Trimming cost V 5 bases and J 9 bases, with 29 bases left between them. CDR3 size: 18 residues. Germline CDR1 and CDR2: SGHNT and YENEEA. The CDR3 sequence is CASSLLAPSGRGVGEQFF. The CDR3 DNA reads TGTGCCAGCAGCCTATTAGCCCCCTCGGGGAGGGGGGTTGGTGAGCAGTTCTTC.

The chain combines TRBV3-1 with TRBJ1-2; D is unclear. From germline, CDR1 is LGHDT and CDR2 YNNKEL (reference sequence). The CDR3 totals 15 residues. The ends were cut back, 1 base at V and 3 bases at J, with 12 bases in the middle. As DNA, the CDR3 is TGTGCCAGCAGCCAAGTAGGAGTCTGGGACTATGGCTACACCTTC. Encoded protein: CASSQVGVWDYGYTF.

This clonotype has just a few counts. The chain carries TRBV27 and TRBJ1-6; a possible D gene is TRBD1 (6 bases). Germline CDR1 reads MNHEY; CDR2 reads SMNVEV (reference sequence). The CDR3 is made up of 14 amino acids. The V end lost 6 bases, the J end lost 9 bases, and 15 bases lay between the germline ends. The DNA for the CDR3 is TGTGCCAGCAGGACTCAGGGGAAGGGTTCACCCCTCCACTTT. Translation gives CASRTQGKGSPLHF.

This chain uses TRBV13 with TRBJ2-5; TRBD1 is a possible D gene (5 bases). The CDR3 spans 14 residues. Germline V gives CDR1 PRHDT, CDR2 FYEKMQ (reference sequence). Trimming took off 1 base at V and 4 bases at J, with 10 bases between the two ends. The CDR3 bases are TGTGCCAGCAGCTTAGCCCAGGGAAGAGAGACCCAGTACTTC. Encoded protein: CASSLAQGRETQYF. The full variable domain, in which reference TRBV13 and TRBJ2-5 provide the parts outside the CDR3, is AAGVIQSPRHLIKEKRETATLKCYPIPRHDTVYWYQQGPGQDPQFLISFYEKMQSDKGSIPDRFSAQQFSDYHSELNMSSLELGDSALYFCASSLAQGRETQYFGPGTRLLVL.

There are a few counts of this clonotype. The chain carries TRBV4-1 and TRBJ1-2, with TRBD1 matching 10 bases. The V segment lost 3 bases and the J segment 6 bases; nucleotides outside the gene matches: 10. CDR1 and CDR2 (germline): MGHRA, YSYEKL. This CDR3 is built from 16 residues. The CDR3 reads CASSQRTGQGRDGYTF. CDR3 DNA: TGCGCCAGCAGCCAGCGAACGGGACAGGGGAGAGATGGCTACACCTTC.

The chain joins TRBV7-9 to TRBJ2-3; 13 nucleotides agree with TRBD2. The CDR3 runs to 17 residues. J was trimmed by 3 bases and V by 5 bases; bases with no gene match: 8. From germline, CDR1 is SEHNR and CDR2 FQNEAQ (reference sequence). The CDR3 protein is CASSPGLAGSRTDTQYF. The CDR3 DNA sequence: TGTGCCAGCAGCCCGGGACTAGCGGGGTCCCGGACAGATACGCAGTATTTT.

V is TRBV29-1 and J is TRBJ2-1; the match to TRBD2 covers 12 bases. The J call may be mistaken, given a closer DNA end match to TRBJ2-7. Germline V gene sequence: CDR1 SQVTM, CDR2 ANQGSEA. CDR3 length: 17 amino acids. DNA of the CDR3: TGCAGCGTTGAATTAGGGGGGACTAGCGGGTTTCTCCATGAGCAGTACTTC. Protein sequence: CSVELGGTSGFLHEQYF.

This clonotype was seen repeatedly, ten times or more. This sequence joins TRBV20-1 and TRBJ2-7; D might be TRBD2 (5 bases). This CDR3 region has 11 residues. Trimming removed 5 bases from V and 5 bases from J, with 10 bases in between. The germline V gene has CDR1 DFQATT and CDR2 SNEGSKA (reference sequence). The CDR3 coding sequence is TGCAGTGCTGCCGAGGGAGACGAGCAGTACTTC. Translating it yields CSAAEGDEQYF.

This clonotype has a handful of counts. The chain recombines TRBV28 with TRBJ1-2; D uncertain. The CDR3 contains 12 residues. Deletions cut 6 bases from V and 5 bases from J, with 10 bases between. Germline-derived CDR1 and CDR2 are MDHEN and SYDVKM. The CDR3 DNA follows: TGTGCCAGCAGCAGAAAACTGTATGGCTACACCTTC. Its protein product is CASSRKLYGYTF.

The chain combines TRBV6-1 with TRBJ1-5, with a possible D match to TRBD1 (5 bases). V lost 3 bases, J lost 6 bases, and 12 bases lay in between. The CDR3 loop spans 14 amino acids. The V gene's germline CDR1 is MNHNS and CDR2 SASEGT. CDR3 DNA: TGTGCCAGCAGTGACCCCAGGGTGGGTCAGCCCCAGCATTTT. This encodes CASSDPRVGQPQHF.

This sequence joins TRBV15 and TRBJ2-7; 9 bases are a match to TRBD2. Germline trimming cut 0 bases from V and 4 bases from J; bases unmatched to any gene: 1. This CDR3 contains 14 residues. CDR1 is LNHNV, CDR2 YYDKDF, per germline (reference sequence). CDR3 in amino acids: CATSRDAGGYEQYF. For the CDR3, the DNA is TGTGCCACCAGCAGAGATGCGGGAGGGTACGAGCAGTACTTC.

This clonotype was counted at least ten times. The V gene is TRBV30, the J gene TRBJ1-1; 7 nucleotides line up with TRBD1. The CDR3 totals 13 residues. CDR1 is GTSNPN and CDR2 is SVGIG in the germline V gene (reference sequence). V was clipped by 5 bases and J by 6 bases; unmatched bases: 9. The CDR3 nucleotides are TGTGCCTGGGGGCCCTCGACAGGGTCTGAAGCTTTCTTT. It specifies CAWGPSTGSEAFF.

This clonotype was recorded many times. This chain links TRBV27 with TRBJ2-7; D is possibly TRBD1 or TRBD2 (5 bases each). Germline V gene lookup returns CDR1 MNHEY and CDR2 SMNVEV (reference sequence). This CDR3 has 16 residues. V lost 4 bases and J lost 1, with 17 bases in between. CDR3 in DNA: TGTGCCAGCAGTTCTCGGGGCAGGTTGGGGTCCTACGAGCAGTACTTC. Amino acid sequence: CASSSRGRLGSYEQYF.

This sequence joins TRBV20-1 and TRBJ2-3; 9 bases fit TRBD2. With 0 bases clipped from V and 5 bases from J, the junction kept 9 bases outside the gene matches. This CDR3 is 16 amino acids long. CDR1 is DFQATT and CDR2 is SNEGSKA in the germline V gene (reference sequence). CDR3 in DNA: TGCAGTGCTAGAGAGCGGGGACTAGCAAGTGGAGATACGCAGTATTTT. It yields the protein CSARERGLASGDTQYF.

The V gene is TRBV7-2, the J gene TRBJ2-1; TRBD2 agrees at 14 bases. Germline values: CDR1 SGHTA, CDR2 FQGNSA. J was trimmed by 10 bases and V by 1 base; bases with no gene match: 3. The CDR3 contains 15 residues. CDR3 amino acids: CASSLVGTSGREQFF. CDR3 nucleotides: TGTGCCAGCAGCTTAGTTGGGACTAGCGGGAGAGAGCAGTTCTTC.

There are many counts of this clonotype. CDR3 in amino acids: CAHRPGQGRRLSGYTF. Written as DNA, the CDR3 is TGTGCCCATCGACCGGGACAGGGGAGGCGGTTGAGCGGCTACACCTTC. This sequence joins TRBV2 and TRBJ1-2; 10 nucleotides align to TRBD1. This CDR3 has 16 residues. V trimming: 11 bases; J trimming: 8 bases; junction bases outside the gene matches: 20. Germline loops: CDR1 SNHLY, CDR2 FYNNEI.

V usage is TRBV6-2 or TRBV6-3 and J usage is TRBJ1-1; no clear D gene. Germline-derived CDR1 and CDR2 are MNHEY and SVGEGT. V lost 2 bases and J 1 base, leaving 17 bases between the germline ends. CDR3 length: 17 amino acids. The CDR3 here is CASSYLSSGRQNTEAFF. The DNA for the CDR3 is TGTGCCAGCAGTTACCTCTCAAGCGGCAGGCAGAACACTGAAGCTTTCTTT.

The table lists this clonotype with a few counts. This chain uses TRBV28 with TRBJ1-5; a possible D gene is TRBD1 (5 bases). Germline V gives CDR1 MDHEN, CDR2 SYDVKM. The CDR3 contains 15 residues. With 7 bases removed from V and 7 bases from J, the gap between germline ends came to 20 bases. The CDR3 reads CASTFRAGGEQPQHF. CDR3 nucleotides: TGTGCCAGCACTTTCAGGGCGGGGGGAGAGCAGCCCCAGCATTTT.